This TCR beta chain was profiled in a study of CD8 T cells in ankylosing spondylitis. Study-level findings and limits: Disease-linked clones were CD8+ and relatively rare in peripheral blood. Seemingly characteristic of ankylosing spondylitis blood was a TCR beta motif consisting of roughly 8 highly homologous variants.

V gave up 10 bases and J gave up 7 bases, with 14 bases separating them. This CDR3 is built from 13 residues. Germline V lookup: CDR1 MGHDK, CDR2 SYGVNS. Generation of TCR beta libraries employed quantitative 5'-RACE incorporating molecular barcodes. TCRdb recomputed calls from the 5' RACE reads with MiXCR, one row per CDR3 protein. Counted here are some 300,000 distinct CDR3 sequences, 20% to 25% occurring once; the ten biggest clones make up 3.5%. This clonotype was counted only a few times. What it recognizes is unknown. The rearrangement uses TRBV25-1 and TRBJ1-6; D is undetermined. The TCR was taken from a female donor with ankylosing spondylitis or in good health (not recorded which). Sequenced input: blood, either unsorted or a sorted T cell fraction (not recorded which). Here the CDR3 reads CATKGTWNSPLHF. CDR3 bases: TGTGCCACCAAGGGTACTTGGAATTCACCCCTCCACTTT.